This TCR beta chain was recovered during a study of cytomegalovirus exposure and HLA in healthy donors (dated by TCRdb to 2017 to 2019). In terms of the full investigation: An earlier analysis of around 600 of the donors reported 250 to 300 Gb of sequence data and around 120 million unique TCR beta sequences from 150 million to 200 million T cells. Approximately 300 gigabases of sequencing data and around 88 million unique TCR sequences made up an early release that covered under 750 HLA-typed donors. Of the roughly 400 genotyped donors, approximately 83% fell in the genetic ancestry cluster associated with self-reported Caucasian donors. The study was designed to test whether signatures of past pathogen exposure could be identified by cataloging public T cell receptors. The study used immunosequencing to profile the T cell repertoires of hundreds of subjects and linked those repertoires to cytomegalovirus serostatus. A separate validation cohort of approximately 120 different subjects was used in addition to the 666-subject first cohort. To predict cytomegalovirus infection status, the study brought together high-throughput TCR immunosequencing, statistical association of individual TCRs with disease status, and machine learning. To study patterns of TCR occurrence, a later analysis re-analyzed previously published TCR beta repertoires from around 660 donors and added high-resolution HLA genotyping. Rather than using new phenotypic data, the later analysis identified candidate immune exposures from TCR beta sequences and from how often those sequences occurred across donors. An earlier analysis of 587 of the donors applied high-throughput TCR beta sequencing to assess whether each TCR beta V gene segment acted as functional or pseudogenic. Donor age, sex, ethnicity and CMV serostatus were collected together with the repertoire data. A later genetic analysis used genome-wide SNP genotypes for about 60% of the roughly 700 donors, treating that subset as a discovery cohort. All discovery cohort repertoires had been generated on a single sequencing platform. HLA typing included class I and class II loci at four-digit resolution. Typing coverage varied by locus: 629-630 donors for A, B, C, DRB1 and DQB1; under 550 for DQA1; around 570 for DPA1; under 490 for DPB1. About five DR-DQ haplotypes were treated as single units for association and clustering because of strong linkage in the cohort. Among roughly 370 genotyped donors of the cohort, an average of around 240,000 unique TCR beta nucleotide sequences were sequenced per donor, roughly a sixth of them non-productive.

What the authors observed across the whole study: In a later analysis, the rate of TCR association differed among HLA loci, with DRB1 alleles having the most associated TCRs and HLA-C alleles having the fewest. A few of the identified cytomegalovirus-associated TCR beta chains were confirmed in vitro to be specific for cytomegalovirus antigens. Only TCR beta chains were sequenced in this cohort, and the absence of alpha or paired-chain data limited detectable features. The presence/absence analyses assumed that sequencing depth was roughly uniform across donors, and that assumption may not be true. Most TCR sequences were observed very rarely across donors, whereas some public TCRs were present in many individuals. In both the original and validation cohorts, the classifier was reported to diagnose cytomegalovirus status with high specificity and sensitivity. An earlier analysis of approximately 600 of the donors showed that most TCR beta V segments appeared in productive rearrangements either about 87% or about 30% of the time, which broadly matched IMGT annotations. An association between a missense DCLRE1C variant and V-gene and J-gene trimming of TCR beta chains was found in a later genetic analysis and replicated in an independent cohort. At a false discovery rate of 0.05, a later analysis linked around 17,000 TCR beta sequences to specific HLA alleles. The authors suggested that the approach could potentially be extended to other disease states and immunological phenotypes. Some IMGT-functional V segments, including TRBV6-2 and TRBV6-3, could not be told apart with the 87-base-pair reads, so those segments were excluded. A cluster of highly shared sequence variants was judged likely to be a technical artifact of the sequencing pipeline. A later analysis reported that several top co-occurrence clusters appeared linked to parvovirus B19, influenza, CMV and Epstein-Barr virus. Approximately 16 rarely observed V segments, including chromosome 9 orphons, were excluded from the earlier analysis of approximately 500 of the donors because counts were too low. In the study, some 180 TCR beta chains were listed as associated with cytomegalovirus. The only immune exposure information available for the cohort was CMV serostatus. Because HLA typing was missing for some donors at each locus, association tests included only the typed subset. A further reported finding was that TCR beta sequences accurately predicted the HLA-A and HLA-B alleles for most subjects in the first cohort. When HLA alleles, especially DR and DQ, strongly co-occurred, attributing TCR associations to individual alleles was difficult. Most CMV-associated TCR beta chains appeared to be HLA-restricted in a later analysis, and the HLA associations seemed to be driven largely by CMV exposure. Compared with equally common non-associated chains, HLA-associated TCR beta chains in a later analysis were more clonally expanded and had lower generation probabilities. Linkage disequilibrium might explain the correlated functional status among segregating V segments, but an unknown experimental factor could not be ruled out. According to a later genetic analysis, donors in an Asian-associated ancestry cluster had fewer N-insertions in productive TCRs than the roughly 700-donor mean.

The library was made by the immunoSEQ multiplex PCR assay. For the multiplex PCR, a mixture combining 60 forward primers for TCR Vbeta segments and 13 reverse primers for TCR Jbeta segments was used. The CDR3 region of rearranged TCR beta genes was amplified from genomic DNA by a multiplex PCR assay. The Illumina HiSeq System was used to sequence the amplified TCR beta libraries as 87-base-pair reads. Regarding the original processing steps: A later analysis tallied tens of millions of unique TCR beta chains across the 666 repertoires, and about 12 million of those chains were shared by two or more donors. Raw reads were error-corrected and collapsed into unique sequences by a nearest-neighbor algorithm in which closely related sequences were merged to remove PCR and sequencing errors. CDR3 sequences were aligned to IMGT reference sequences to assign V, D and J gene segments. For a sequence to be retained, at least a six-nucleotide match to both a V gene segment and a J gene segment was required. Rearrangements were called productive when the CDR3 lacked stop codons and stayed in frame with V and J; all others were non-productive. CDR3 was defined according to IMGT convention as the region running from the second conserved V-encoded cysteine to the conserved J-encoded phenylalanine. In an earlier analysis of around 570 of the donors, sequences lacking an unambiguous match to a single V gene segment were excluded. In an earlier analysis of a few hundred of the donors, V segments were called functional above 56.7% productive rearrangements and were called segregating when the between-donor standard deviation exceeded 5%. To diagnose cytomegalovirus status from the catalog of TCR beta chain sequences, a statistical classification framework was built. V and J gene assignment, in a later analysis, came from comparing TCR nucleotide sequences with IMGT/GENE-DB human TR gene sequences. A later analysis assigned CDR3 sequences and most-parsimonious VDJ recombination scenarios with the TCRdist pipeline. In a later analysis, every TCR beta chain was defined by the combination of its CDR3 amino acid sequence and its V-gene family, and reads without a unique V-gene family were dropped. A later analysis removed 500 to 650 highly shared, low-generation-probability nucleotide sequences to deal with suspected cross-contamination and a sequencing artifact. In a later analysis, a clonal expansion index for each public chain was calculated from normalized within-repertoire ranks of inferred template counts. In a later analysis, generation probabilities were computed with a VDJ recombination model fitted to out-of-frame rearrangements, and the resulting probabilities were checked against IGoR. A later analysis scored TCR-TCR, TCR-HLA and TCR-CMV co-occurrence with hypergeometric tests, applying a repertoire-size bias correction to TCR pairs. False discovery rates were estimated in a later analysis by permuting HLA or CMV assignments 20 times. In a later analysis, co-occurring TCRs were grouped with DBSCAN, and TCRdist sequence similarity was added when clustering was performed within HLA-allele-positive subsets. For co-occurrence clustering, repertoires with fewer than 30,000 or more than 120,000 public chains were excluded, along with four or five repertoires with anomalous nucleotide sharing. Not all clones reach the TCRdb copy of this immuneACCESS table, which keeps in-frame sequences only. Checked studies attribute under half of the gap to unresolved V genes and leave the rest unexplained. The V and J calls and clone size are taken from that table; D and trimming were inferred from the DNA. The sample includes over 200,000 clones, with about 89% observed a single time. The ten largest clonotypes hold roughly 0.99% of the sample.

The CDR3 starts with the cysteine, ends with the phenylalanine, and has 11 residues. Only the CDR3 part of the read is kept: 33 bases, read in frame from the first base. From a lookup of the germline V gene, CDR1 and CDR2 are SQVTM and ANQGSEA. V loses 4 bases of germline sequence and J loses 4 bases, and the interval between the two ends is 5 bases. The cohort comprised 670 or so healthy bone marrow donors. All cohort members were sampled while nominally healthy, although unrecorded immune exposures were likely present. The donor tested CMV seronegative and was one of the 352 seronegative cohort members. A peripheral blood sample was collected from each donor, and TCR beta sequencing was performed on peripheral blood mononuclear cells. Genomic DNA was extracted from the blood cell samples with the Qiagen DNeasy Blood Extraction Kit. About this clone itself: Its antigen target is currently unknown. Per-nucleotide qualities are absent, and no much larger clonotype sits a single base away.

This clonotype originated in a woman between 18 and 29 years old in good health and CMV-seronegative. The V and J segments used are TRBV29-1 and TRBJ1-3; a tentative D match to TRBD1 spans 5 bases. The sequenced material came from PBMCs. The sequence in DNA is TGCAGCGTTGGACAGGGAAACACCATATATTTT. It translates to CSVGQGNTIYF.